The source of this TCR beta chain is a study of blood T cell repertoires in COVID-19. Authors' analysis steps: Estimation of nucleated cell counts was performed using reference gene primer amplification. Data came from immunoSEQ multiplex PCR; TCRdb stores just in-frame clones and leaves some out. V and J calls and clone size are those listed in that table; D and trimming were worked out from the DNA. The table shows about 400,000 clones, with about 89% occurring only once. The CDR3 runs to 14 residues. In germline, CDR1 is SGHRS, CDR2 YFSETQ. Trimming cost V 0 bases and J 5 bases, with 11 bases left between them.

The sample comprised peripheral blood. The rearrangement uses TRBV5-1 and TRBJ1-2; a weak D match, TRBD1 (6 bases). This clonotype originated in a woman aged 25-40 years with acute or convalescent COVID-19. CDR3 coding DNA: TGCGCCAGCAGCTTGGAGGGACAAAGGTATGGCTACACCTTC. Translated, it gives CASSLEGQRYGYTF.